This T cell receptor (beta chain) originates from a study of CD8+ T cells in alopecia areata. Findings and limits, study-wide: Many expanded lesional clones persisted in scalp and blood during tofacitinib.

The CDR3 spans 14 residues. The germline V gene encodes CDR1 SGHRS and CDR2 YFSETQ. The germline V and J ends were trimmed by 0 bases and 0 bases, with 3 bases remaining between them. This clone was found a few times. Antigen: not known. Treatment reported: oral pan-JAK inhibitor, 5-10 mg twice daily. Reverse transcription of extracted RNA yielded cDNA, which provided the sequencing template. Using immunoSEQ multiplex PCR, the repertoire was profiled, and TCRdb retains in-frame clones only, with some absent. The data show under 350,000 clones, with 55% to 70% seen just once and less than 2% held by the top ten.

The genes are TRBV5-1 and TRBJ2-2, with unresolved D. The specimen was CD4+ T cells sorted from blood, collected at week 24, from a patient treated with tofacitinib. This TCR was recovered from a human donor with alopecia areata. CDR3 residues: CASSLGPNTGELFF. As DNA, the CDR3 is TGCGCCAGCAGCTTGGGGCCGAACACCGGGGAGCTGTTTTTT.